This TCR beta chain stems from a study of Ad26.COV2.S vaccination and SARS-CoV-2 variants. This clone was detected only a few times. Measured with immunoSEQ multiplex PCR; TCRdb has only the in-frame clones, and not every one. The sample yields 350,000 to 500,000 clones, around 89% seen once. This sample's treatment: approximately 18 received Ad26.COV2.S at low or high dose, single or two shots; about 5 received placebo; per-sample allocation not given. Day 63 after the first vaccine or placebo injection was the time point for sampling. Trimming took off 4 bases at V and 3 bases at J, with 12 bases between the two ends. The CDR3 sequence is 15 residues long. Germline lookup yields CDR1 LGHNA and CDR2 YSLEER.

The V and J genes are TRBV4-3 and TRBJ1-4; D unresolved. Specimen: peripheral blood, collected in a trial of Ad26.COV2.S vaccine versus placebo. The receptor was derived from a person between 18 and 65 years old who received the Ad26.COV2.S COVID-19 vaccine or a placebo. In nucleotides, the CDR3 is TGCGCCAGCAGCCGCGAGGGTTTCTCTAATGAAAAACTGTTTTTT. It translates to CASSREGFSNEKLFF.